Below are 11 T cell receptor beta chains sequenced from a single sample in a study of early T cells in non-severe SARS-CoV-2 infection. TCRdb reanalysed the 5' RACE reads using MiXCR and keeps one entry per CDR3 protein. Of 60,000 to 75,000 distinct CDR3 sequences in the sample, about an eighth are singletons; the top ten hold about 6%. The material was whole blood, obtained at baseline. The receptor set was obtained from an adult who was a healthcare worker with PCR-confirmed SARS-CoV-2 infection or an uninfected control (not recorded which).

J is TRBJ2-7 and V is TRBV11-1; 9 bases fit TRBD2. V shed 4 bases, J shed 0 bases, and the junction held 4 bases outside the gene matches. The CDR3 runs to 15 residues. CDR1 SGHAT and CDR2 FQDESV come from the germline V gene (reference sequence). The CDR3 sequence is CASSSTSGLSYEQYF. The CDR3 bases are TGTGCCAGCAGCTCGACTAGCGGACTCTCCTACGAGCAGTACTTC.

This chain connects TRBV7-9 to TRBJ2-2; D remains unclear. Germline assignment: CDR1 SEHNR and CDR2 FQNEAQ (reference sequence). Trimming took 5 bases from V and 4 from J, leaving 11 bases between them. The CDR3 length is 14 residues. In DNA form, the CDR3 reads TGTGCCAGCAGCCCGTTGACCAGCACCGGGGAGCTGTTTTTT. This translates into CASSPLTSTGELFF. Full variable domain (outside the CDR3, taken from reference TRBV7-9 and TRBJ2-2): DTGVSQNPRHKITKRGQNVTFRCDPISEHNRLYWYRQTLGQGPEFLTYFQNEAQLEKSRLLSDRFSAERPKGSFSTLEIQRTEQGDSAMYLCASSPLTSTGELFFGEGSRLTVL.

This clonotype was found many times. The V gene is TRBV29-1, the J gene TRBJ2-1, with a weak D call TRBD1 (5 bases). Trimming removed 6 bases from V and 0 bases from J, with 15 bases in between. Germline loops: CDR1 SQVTM, CDR2 ANQGSEA. This CDR3 comprises 15 residues. CDR3 region: CSVTPDRSSYNEQFF. The CDR3 region has the DNA TGCAGCGTCACCCCTGACAGAAGCTCCTACAATGAGCAGTTCTTC.

There are a few counts of this clonotype. This chain connects TRBV7-2 to TRBJ1-2; D remains unclear. The CDR3 runs to 16 residues. Germline V gene sequence: CDR1 SGHTA, CDR2 FQGNSA. V lost 5 bases and J 8 bases, leaving 24 bases between the germline ends. CDR3 sequence reads: CASSPSIFSAFGGYTF. CDR3 in DNA: TGTGCCAGCAGCCCATCTATCTTTTCTGCTTTTGGAGGCTACACCTTC.

Written as DNA, the CDR3 is TGTGCCAGCTCACTTACCGGGACAGCCCACGAGCAGTACTTC. Amino acid sequence: CASSLTGTAHEQYF. V and J are TRBV18 and TRBJ2-7; TRBD1 matches at 7 bases. This CDR3 contains 14 residues. From germline, CDR1 is KGHSH and CDR2 LQKENI. Trimming removed 4 bases from V and 5 bases from J; junction bases left unmatched: 8.

V gene TRBV5-1 combines with J gene TRBJ1-1; 8 nucleotides line up with TRBD1. V gave up 2 bases and J gave up 4 bases; unmatched junction bases: 4. Germline-derived CDR1 and CDR2 are SGHRS and YFSETQ. This CDR3 spans 14 amino acids. The CDR3 protein is CASSLTGGGTEAFF. As DNA, the CDR3 is TGCGCCAGCAGCTTAACAGGGGGAGGCACTGAAGCTTTCTTT.

This clonotype was detected ten times or more. The chain employs TRBV27 and TRBJ2-1; 13 bases agree with TRBD2. The CDR3 covers 21 residues. V was clipped by 5 bases and J by 0 bases; unmatched bases: 16. Germline CDR1 MNHEY, CDR2 SMNVEV (reference sequence). The CDR3 DNA reads as TGTGCCAGCAGTCCGTACGGACTAGCGGGAGTCAACCCGAGCTCCTACAATGAGCAGTTCTTC. This gives the protein CASSPYGLAGVNPSSYNEQFF.

This clonotype was observed a few times. The chain uses TRBV12-3 or TRBV12-4 and TRBJ2-1; TRBD2 is a possible D gene (6 bases). Trimming removed 5 bases from V and 11 bases from J, with 19 bases in between. CDR3 size: 14 residues. Written as DNA, the CDR3 is TGTGCCAGCAGTGTCACTAGCCGGGGGACCAAGCAGTTCTTC. This sequence encodes CASSVTSRGTKQFF.

This clonotype was recorded a few times. The chain uses TRBV2 and TRBJ1-1, with D possibly matching TRBD1 (5 bases). The CDR3 spans 15 residues. Germline V CDR1 and CDR2: SNHLY, FYNNEI. V was cut by 6 bases and J by 0 bases, with 14 bases left in between. The CDR3 region is CASRAWEGLNTEAFF. The CDR3 DNA reads as TGTGCCAGCAGGGCATGGGAGGGGCTGAACACTGAAGCTTTCTTT.

There are many counts of this clonotype. V is TRBV6-6 and J is TRBJ2-5, with D possibly being TRBD1 (5 bases). Per the germline V gene, CDR1 is MNHNY and CDR2 is SVGAGI (reference sequence). This CDR3 has 15 residues. The germline V and J ends were trimmed by 0 bases and 4 bases, with 12 bases remaining between them. CDR3 in amino acids: CASSYSGRETETQYF. DNA for the CDR3: TGTGCCAGCAGTTACTCGGGCAGGGAAACAGAGACCCAGTACTTC.

This clonotype was observed many times. CDR3 sequence reads: CASSGGQGGKAFF. CDR3 in DNA: TGCGCCAGCAGCGGAGGACAGGGCGGTAAAGCTTTCTTT. The chain carries TRBV5-1 and TRBJ1-1; TRBD1 agrees at 8 bases. The V gene's germline CDR1 is SGHRS and CDR2 YFSETQ. J lost 9 bases, V lost 4 bases, and 8 bases had no gene match. This CDR3 has 13 residues.